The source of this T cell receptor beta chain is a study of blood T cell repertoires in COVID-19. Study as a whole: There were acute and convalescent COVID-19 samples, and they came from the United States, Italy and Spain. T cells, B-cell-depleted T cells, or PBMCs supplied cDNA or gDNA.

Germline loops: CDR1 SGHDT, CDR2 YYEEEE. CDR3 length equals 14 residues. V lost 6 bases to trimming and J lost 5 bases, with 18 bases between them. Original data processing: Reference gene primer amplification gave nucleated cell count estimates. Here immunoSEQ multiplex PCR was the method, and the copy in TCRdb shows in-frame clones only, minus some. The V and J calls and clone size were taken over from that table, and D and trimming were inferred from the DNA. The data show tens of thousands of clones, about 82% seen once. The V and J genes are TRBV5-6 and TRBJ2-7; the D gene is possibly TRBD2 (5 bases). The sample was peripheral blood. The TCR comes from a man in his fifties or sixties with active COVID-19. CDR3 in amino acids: CASTTPEGRDEQYF. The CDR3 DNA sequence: TGTGCCAGCACCACCCCTGAGGGTAGGGACGAGCAGTACTTC.